This T cell receptor (beta chain) was sequenced in a study of T cell responses to AZD1222 COVID-19 vaccine. Study-wide points: Among those given AZD1222, only five or six were seropositive at baseline. Dominant CD4 TCR responses targeted spike regions 160-218 and 743-854. Possibly, clonal diversity was underestimated; donors were largely white British and included more females.

Points on this clone: Its target is unknown.

V shed 4 bases and J 3 bases; nucleotides not matched to a gene: 3. CDR3 size: 15 residues. Germline V gives CDR1 SGHTS, CDR2 YDEGEE. The assay was immunoSEQ multiplex PCR, and TCRdb's table has in-frame clones only and misses some. Of 150,000 or so clones listed, roughly 87% are singletons. The material sequenced was peripheral blood, taken 28 days after the second AZD1222 dose. This receptor was obtained from an adult who received the AZD1222 COVID-19 vaccine. V and J are TRBV5-8 and TRBJ2-1; 11 bases agree with TRBD2. CDR3 region: CASSRGTSGYNEQFF. The CDR3 bases are TGTGCCAGCAGCCGCGGGACTAGCGGCTACAATGAGCAGTTCTTC.